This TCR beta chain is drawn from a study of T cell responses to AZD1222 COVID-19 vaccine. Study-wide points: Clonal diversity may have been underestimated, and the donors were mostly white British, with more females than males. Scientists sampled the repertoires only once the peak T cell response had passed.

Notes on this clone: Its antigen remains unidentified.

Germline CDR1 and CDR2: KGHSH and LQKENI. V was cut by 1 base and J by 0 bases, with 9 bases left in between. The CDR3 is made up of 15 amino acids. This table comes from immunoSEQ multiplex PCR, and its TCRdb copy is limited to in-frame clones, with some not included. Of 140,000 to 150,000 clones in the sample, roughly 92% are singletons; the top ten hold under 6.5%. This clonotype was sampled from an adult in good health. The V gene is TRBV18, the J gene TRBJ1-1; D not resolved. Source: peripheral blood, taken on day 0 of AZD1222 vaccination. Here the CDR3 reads CASSPQPLLNTEAFF. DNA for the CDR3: TGTGCCAGCTCACCACAGCCCCTCTTGAACACTGAAGCTTTCTTT.